A selection of T cell receptor beta chains follows, all from one sample in a study of lymphopenia after photon versus proton radiotherapy. Sequencing was performed with immunoSEQ multiplex PCR; in TCRdb, only in-frame clones are kept and a portion is missing. The sample yields 65,000 to 70,000 clones, just over 90% seen once. This specimen was peripheral blood, taken from a patient treated with photon-based radiotherapy. These receptors were collected from a woman between 70 and 85 years old with pancreatic cancer. Both conserved end residues are part of each CDR3. D genes are given only for firm matches. Clone size is shown for a subset of rows, as once, few, many or a class of expanded clone.

.	TRBJ2-1	TRBD2	TRBV4-3	CASSQDVRSGRRDEQFF	TGCGCCAGCAGCCAAGATGTCCGTAGCGGGAGAAGGGATGAGCAGTTCTTC
few	TRBJ1-1	TRBD1	TRBV6-6	CASVEGQPNTEAFF	TGTGCCAGCGTCGAGGGACAGCCGAACACTGAAGCTTTCTTT
.	TRBJ2-7	.	TRBV7-8	CASSISRIGSYEQYF	TGTGCCAGCAGCATTAGTAGGATTGGCTCCTACGAGCAGTACTTC
.	TRBJ1-5	.	TRBV28	CASSLGGTPGAYSNQPQHF	TGTGCCAGCAGTTTAGGAGGGACACCGGGGGCCTATAGCAATCAGCCCCAGCATTTT
once	TRBJ2-2	TRBD2	TRBV29-1	CSVGVGTRHTGELFF	TGCAGCGTTGGGGTAGGGACTAGACACACCGGGGAGCTGTTTTTT
.	TRBJ1-1	.	TRBV30	CASFLGTAFRF	TGTGCCTCCTTCCTGGGGACGGCCTTTCGCTTT
.	TRBJ2-3	TRBD1	TRBV9	CASSVRQGTDTQYF	TGTGCCAGCAGCGTAAGACAGGGAACAGATACGCAGTATTTT
.	TRBJ1-4	.	TRBV14	CASSTHNEKLFF	TGTGCCAGCAGCACCCATAATGAAAAACTGTTTTTT
few	TRBJ1-5	.	TRBV7-2	CASSLHNQPQHF	TGTGCCAGCAGCCTACACAATCAGCCCCAGCATTTT
.	TRBJ1-2	.	TRBV20-1	CSARENGYTF	TGCAGTGCTAGGGAGAACGGCTACACCTTC
.	TRBJ2-5	.	TRBV5-6	CASSLGTKTQYF	TGTGCCAGCAGCTTGGGAACAAAGACCCAGTACTTC
.	TRBJ1-2	TRBD1	TRBV19	CASSDRARGYTF	TGTGCCAGTAGTGACAGGGCTCGTGGCTACACCTTC
few	TRBJ2-2	.	TRBV18	CASSPPQRTGELFF	TGTGCCAGCTCACCACCCCAACGCACCGGGGAGCTGTTTTTT
few	TRBJ2-2	.	TRBV19	CASSIAPNSRTGELFF	TGTGCCAGTAGTATAGCCCCAAACTCGAGGACCGGGGAGCTGTTTTTT
.	TRBJ2-5	.	TRBV7-2	CASSAGTYEETQYF	TGTGCCAGCAGCGCCGGGACATATGAAGAGACCCAGTACTTC
.	TRBJ1-5	.	TRBV2	CASSDWTVDNQPQHF	TGTGCCAGCAGCGACTGGACGGTTGACAATCAGCCCCAGCATTTT
.	TRBJ1-6	.	TRBV7-3	CASREQTNSPLHF	TGTGCCAGCCGAGAGCAAACAAATTCACCCCTCCACTTT
.	TRBJ2-1	TRBD1	TRBV18	CASSPPLGTERNYNEQFF	TGTGCCAGCTCACCACCTTTAGGGACAGAGAGAAACTACAATGAGCAGTTCTTC
.	TRBJ2-1	TRBD2	TRBV29-1	CSVRGGGNEQFF	TGCAGCGTTAGAGGCGGGGGCAATGAGCAGTTCTTC
.	TRBJ2-3	TRBD2	TRBV6-5	CASSYGTSGGPDTQYF	TGTGCCAGCAGTTACGGGACTAGCGGGGGCCCAGATACGCAGTATTTT
once	TRBJ2-7	.	TRBV2	CASSSAYEQYF	TGTGCCAGCAGTTCGGCCTACGAGCAGTACTTC
.	TRBJ1-6	.	TRBV2	CASSPGNSYNSPLHF	TGTGCCAGCAGTCCAGGGAACTCCTATAATTCACCCCTCCACTTT
.	TRBJ2-3	.	TRBV5-6	CASSLLGGDRPTDTQYF	TGTGCCAGCAGCCTCCTGGGGGGGGACAGGCCCACAGATACGCAGTATTTT
once	TRBJ2-5	TRBD1	TRBV11-2	CASSLWGHGQGNQETQYF	TGTGCCAGCAGCTTATGGGGACACGGACAGGGAAACCAAGAGACCCAGTACTTC
.	TRBJ2-1	.	TRBV19	CASSASSSFNEQFF	TGTGCCAGTAGTGCCTCTAGCAGCTTCAATGAGCAGTTCTTC
.	TRBJ2-7	TRBD1	TRBV10-3	CAISTGQYFGEQYF	TGTGCCATCAGTACGGGACAGTATTTCGGCGAGCAGTACTTC
.	TRBJ2-5	.	TRBV11-2	CASSLVYGGWETQYF	TGTGCCAGCAGCTTAGTATATGGGGGCTGGGAGACCCAGTACTTC
.	TRBJ1-1	TRBD1	TRBV27	CASSLWDSSEAFF	TGTGCCAGCAGTTTATGGGACAGCAGTGAAGCTTTCTTT
.	TRBJ1-6	.	TRBV30	CAWSGTPYSPLHF	TGTGCCTGGAGTGGCACCCCATATTCACCCCTCCACTTT
.	TRBJ1-5	.	TRBV28	CASNQVTQPQHF	TGTGCCAGTAATCAGGTGACTCAGCCCCAGCATTTT
.	TRBJ2-5	.	TRBV6-5	CASRSTGRGQTQYF	TGTGCCAGCAGATCGACAGGGAGGGGTCAGACCCAGTACTTC
.	TRBJ2-7	.	TRBV29-1	CSVEPDNSYEQYF	TGCAGCGTTGAACCCGACAACTCCTACGAGCAGTACTTC
.	TRBJ1-3	.	TRBV20-1	CSAASGNTIYF	TGCAGTGCTGCCTCTGGAAACACCATATATTTT
.	TRBJ1-5	.	TRBV7-2	CASSFGPSNQPQHF	TGTGCCAGCAGCTTCGGCCCGAGCAATCAGCCCCAGCATTTT
.	TRBJ1-4	TRBD1	TRBV2	CASKRDREKLFF	TGTGCCAGCAAACGGGACAGGGAAAAACTGTTTTTT
.	TRBJ2-1	TRBD1	TRBV18	CASSPTRTGGSNEQFF	TGTGCCAGCTCACCAACTCGGACAGGAGGTAGCAATGAGCAGTTCTTC
.	TRBJ2-5	TRBD1	TRBV7-3	CASSLTGQDEETQYF	TGTGCCAGCAGCTTAACAGGACAGGACGAAGAGACCCAGTACTTC
.	TRBJ1-2	TRBD1	TRBV27	CASSHGQGGSYGYTF	TGTGCCAGCAGTCATGGACAGGGGGGCAGCTATGGCTACACCTTC
.	TRBJ2-7	.	TRBV7-2	CASSPTTDFSYEQYF	TGTGCCAGCAGCCCGACGACAGACTTCTCCTACGAGCAGTACTTC
.	TRBJ2-7	.	TRBV13	CASSLFPRGLGSGYSYEQYF	TGTGCCAGCAGCTTATTTCCCAGGGGGTTGGGTAGCGGGTACTCCTACGAGCAGTACTTC